This T cell receptor beta chain was obtained from a study of T cell repertoires in cytomegalovirus infection. As for the study in general: Recently identified HLA-C-restricted CMV epitopes and well-studied HLA-B-restricted CMV epitopes were used by the study. In public TCR beta signatures, there were indications of both CMV infection and matching HLA type. Whole-study findings and limits: Frequencies of public TCR beta families were cumulated, and this identified carriers of CMV plus the relevant HLA. The ex vivo response was dominated by HLA-C-restricted CMV-specific TCR beta clonotypes.

This clonotype was counted between two and nine times. What it binds is unknown. The germline V gene has CDR1 LNHDA and CDR2 SQIVND (reference sequence). The CDR3 loop spans 16 amino acids. V lost 5 bases, J lost 0 bases, and 8 bases stayed unmatched. One entry per CDR3 protein, called by TCRdb with MiXCR from the reads. The sample carries 250,000 to 300,000 distinct CDR3 sequences, approximately 22% recorded once. This specimen was cultured PBMCs, taken from culture after CMV antigen stimulation. The clonotype comes from a human donor in good health (CMV status not recorded). Some clones in this sample may be carry-over from other donors' samples. The rearrangement links TRBV19 to TRBJ2-3; TRBD2 matches 7 bases. CDR3 protein: CASSVDSGLSTDTQYF. DNA for the CDR3: TGTGCCAGTAGTGTCGATAGCGGGCTCAGCACAGATACGCAGTATTTT.